The 4 T cell receptor beta chains below were found in one sample sequenced in a study of shared clonotypes between healthy human individuals. Assay: immunoSEQ multiplex PCR; the TCRdb copy retains only in-frame clones and omits some. The table has some 2,100,000 clones, more than 85% seen once. Naive CD8 cells lacked CD45RO and underwent positive selection for CCR7, leaving out terminally differentiated effector memory CD45RA+ cells. The sequenced sample consisted of naive CD8+ T cells from PBMCs. Receptors were obtained from a man aged 18 to 29 in good health. Some clones in this sample may be carry-over from other donors' samples.

This rearrangement joins TRBV7-2 to TRBJ2-2; D unresolved. The CDR3 is 14 amino acids. The V and J ends lost 0 bases and 3 bases respectively, with 5 bases between them. Germline V CDR1 and CDR2: SGHTA, FQGNSA. The CDR3 sequence: CASSLARYTGELFF. In DNA form, the CDR3 reads TGTGCCAGCAGCTTAGCGCGCTACACCGGGGAGCTGTTTTTT. The whole variable domain, remainder taken from reference TRBV7-2 and TRBJ2-2, is GAGVSQSPSNKVTEKGKDVELRCDPISGHTALYWYRQSLGQGLEFLIYFQGNSAPDKSGLPSDRFSAERTGGSVSTLTIQRTQQEDSAVYLCASSLARYTGELFFGEGSRLTVL.

This rearrangement joins TRBV2 to TRBJ2-1, with D possibly being TRBD1 or TRBD2 (7 bases each). CDR1 SNHLY and CDR2 FYNNEI come from the germline V gene. V lost 7 bases and J 5 bases, leaving 18 bases between the germline ends. This CDR3 has 15 residues. CDR3 DNA: TGTGCCAGCACCGAGGGAGGGGGCTCGGACAATGAGCAGTTCTTC. The encoded protein is CASTEGGGSDNEQFF.

This rearrangement joins TRBV6-1 to TRBJ2-7, with 7 bases aligning to TRBD1. Trimming cost V 8 bases and J 4 bases; bases outside gene matches: 8. This CDR3 contains 13 residues. Germline assignment: CDR1 MNHNS and CDR2 SASEGT. DNA for the CDR3: TGTGCCAGCTATGGACAGGAGTCATACGAGCAGTACTTC. Translating it yields CASYGQESYEQYF.

As concerns this clone: The sample contains more than one DNA sequence encoding this CDR3. The chain joins TRBV27 to TRBJ2-7; D ambiguous. Between the trimmed V and J ends, which lost 4 bases and 7 bases, there was a span of 8 bases. The CDR3 extends over 11 amino acids. The germline V gene encodes CDR1 MNHEY and CDR2 SMNVEV (reference sequence). The DNA of the CDR3 is TGTGCCAGCAGTTCCGGTTTTGAGCAGTACTTC. This codes for CASSSGFEQYF.